A selection of T cell receptor beta chains follows, all from one sample in a study of neurological immune-mediated disorders. TCRdb processed the 5' RACE reads anew with MiXCR; each CDR3 protein has one entry. The table lists approximately 37,000 distinct CDR3 sequences, about 3.3% of them singletons. The sequenced sample was PBMCs. These receptors were taken from a woman between 55 and 75 years old with multiple sclerosis. Each CDR3 is given with its conserved first and last residue. Each record gives: clone size, V gene, CDR3 length, J gene, D gene, CDR3 protein, CDR3 DNA. The D gene is left open where the match is weak. Some rows mark clone size as missing; the rest say once, few, many or name a class of expanded clone.

clone size: many; V gene: TRBV20-1; CDR3 length: 12; J gene: TRBJ2-7; D gene: -; CDR3 protein: CSIRRPSTEQYF; CDR3 DNA: TGCAGCATTCGACGGCCTTCTACCGAGCAGTACTTC
clone size: many; V gene: TRBV2; CDR3 length: 14; J gene: TRBJ2-4; D gene: TRBD1; CDR3 protein: CASTEQGPTNIQYF; CDR3 DNA: TGTGCCAGCACTGAACAGGGGCCCACCAACATTCAGTACTTC
clone size: many; V gene: TRBV5-1; CDR3 length: 14; J gene: TRBJ2-5; D gene: TRBD2; CDR3 protein: CASSLGDYVKTQYF; CDR3 DNA: TGCGCCAGCAGCTTGGGGGACTACGTAAAGACCCAGTACTTC
clone size: many; V gene: TRBV5-1; CDR3 length: 14; J gene: TRBJ2-7; D gene: -; CDR3 protein: CASSLFSRDDEQYF; CDR3 DNA: TGCGCCAGCAGCTTGTTTAGCAGGGACGACGAGCAGTACTTC
clone size: many; V gene: TRBV3-1; CDR3 length: 16; J gene: TRBJ2-3; D gene: TRBD2; CDR3 protein: CASSQGAGAGTDTQYF; CDR3 DNA: TGTGCCAGCAGCCAAGGAGCGGGGGCCGGCACAGATACGCAGTATTTT
clone size: many; V gene: TRBV10-3; CDR3 length: 12; J gene: TRBJ2-7; D gene: -; CDR3 protein: CAISRTLHEQYF; CDR3 DNA: TGTGCCATCAGTCGGACATTGCACGAGCAGTACTTC
clone size: many; V gene: TRBV6-6; CDR3 length: 14; J gene: TRBJ2-2; D gene: -; CDR3 protein: CASSYIRGTGELFF; CDR3 DNA: TGTGCCAGCAGTTACATCAGGGGAACCGGGGAGCTGTTTTTT
clone size: many; V gene: TRBV12-3/TRBV12-4; CDR3 length: 15; J gene: TRBJ2-1; D gene: -; CDR3 protein: CASSLSGHEGVEQFF; CDR3 DNA: TGTGCCAGCAGTTTATCGGGACATGAAGGGGTTGAGCAGTTCTTC
clone size: many; V gene: TRBV4-1; CDR3 length: 14; J gene: TRBJ2-5; D gene: TRBD1; CDR3 protein: CASSQGTGKGTQYF; CDR3 DNA: TGCGCCAGCAGCCAGGGGACAGGGAAAGGGACCCAGTACTTC
clone size: many; V gene: TRBV20-1; CDR3 length: 14; J gene: TRBJ1-1; D gene: -; CDR3 protein: CSAPQGGGGTEAFF; CDR3 DNA: TGCAGTGCACCCCAAGGCGGGGGGGGCACTGAAGCTTTCTTT
clone size: many; V gene: TRBV24-1; CDR3 length: 17; J gene: TRBJ1-6; D gene: TRBD1; CDR3 protein: CATSDLPRTGGNSPLHF; CDR3 DNA: TGTGCCACCAGTGATTTGCCTCGGACAGGGGGGAATTCACCCCTCCACTTT
clone size: medium-sized; V gene: TRBV5-6; CDR3 length: 16; J gene: TRBJ2-3; D gene: TRBD2; CDR3 protein: CASSSGLGPSTDTQYF; CDR3 DNA: TGTGCCAGCAGCTCCGGACTAGGCCCTAGCACAGATACGCAGTATTTT
clone size: few; V gene: TRBV29-1; CDR3 length: 11; J gene: TRBJ2-3; D gene: -; CDR3 protein: CSVGRGDTQYF; CDR3 DNA: TGCAGCGTTGGGAGGGGAGATACGCAGTATTTT
clone size: many; V gene: TRBV12-3/TRBV12-4; CDR3 length: 15; J gene: TRBJ1-2; D gene: -; CDR3 protein: CASSLNLGQNYGYTF; CDR3 DNA: TGTGCCAGCAGTTTGAACCTGGGACAAAACTATGGCTACACCTTC
clone size: many; V gene: TRBV5-5; CDR3 length: 15; J gene: TRBJ1-1; D gene: -; CDR3 protein: CASSLVQGPNTEAFF; CDR3 DNA: TGTGCCAGCAGCCTAGTGCAGGGGCCGAACACTGAAGCTTTCTTT
clone size: many; V gene: TRBV5-1; CDR3 length: 12; J gene: TRBJ2-7; D gene: -; CDR3 protein: CASSLPGNEQYF; CDR3 DNA: TGCGCCAGCAGCTTGCCAGGTAACGAGCAGTACTTC
clone size: many; V gene: TRBV5-1; CDR3 length: 14; J gene: TRBJ1-1; D gene: -; CDR3 protein: CASSLVAEAPEAFF; CDR3 DNA: TGCGCCAGCAGCTTGGTCGCAGAAGCCCCTGAAGCTTTCTTT
clone size: many; V gene: TRBV20-1; CDR3 length: 16; J gene: TRBJ2-1; D gene: TRBD2; CDR3 protein: CSARAPSGGQYNEQFF; CDR3 DNA: TGCAGTGCTAGAGCACCTAGCGGGGGCCAATACAATGAGCAGTTCTTC
clone size: many; V gene: TRBV12-3/TRBV12-4; CDR3 length: 14; J gene: TRBJ2-5; D gene: -; CDR3 protein: CASTLFSRQETQYF; CDR3 DNA: TGTGCCAGCACCCTTTTCAGTCGTCAAGAGACCCAGTACTTC
clone size: many; V gene: TRBV7-9; CDR3 length: 14; J gene: TRBJ1-1; D gene: -; CDR3 protein: CASSPSNGYTEAFF; CDR3 DNA: TGTGCCAGCAGCCCATCGAATGGGTACACTGAAGCTTTCTTT
clone size: many; V gene: TRBV12-3/TRBV12-4; CDR3 length: 14; J gene: TRBJ1-6; D gene: -; CDR3 protein: CASGGSSYNSPLHF; CDR3 DNA: TGTGCCAGTGGAGGGAGCTCCTATAATTCACCCCTCCACTTT
clone size: many; V gene: TRBV10-1; CDR3 length: 14; J gene: TRBJ1-1; D gene: TRBD1; CDR3 protein: CASSGTGMNTEAFF; CDR3 DNA: TGCGCCAGCAGTGGGACAGGGATGAACACTGAAGCTTTCTTT
clone size: many; V gene: TRBV5-1; CDR3 length: 16; J gene: TRBJ2-7; D gene: TRBD1; CDR3 protein: CASSLSPGQGGYEQYF; CDR3 DNA: TGCGCCAGCAGCTTGTCTCCGGGACAGGGAGGGTACGAGCAGTACTTC
clone size: many; V gene: TRBV20-1; CDR3 length: 14; J gene: TRBJ1-5; D gene: -; CDR3 protein: CSATRWGGDQPQHF; CDR3 DNA: TGCAGTGCTACCAGGTGGGGGGGCGATCAGCCCCAGCATTTT
clone size: many; V gene: TRBV12-3/TRBV12-4; CDR3 length: 16; J gene: TRBJ2-3; D gene: TRBD2; CDR3 protein: CASSLVAGGPTDTQYF; CDR3 DNA: TGTGCCAGCAGTTTGGTAGCGGGGGGGCCCACAGATACGCAGTATTTT
clone size: many; V gene: TRBV5-6; CDR3 length: 15; J gene: TRBJ2-5; D gene: TRBD1; CDR3 protein: CASSLQTGFQETQYF; CDR3 DNA: TGTGCCAGCAGCCTCCAGACAGGGTTCCAAGAGACCCAGTACTTC
clone size: many; V gene: TRBV12-3/TRBV12-4; CDR3 length: 16; J gene: TRBJ2-5; D gene: TRBD2; CDR3 protein: CASSFGLAGAQETQYF; CDR3 DNA: TGTGCCAGCAGTTTCGGACTAGCGGGGGCCCAAGAGACCCAGTACTTC
clone size: many; V gene: TRBV20-1; CDR3 length: 12; J gene: TRBJ2-5; D gene: TRBD2; CDR3 protein: CSARRLAETQYF; CDR3 DNA: TGCAGTGCTAGACGACTAGCTGAGACCCAGTACTTC
clone size: many; V gene: TRBV27; CDR3 length: 15; J gene: TRBJ2-7; D gene: TRBD2; CDR3 protein: CASSPSGGVSYEQYF; CDR3 DNA: TGTGCCAGCAGTCCTTCGGGGGGTGTATCCTACGAGCAGTACTTC
clone size: many; V gene: TRBV18; CDR3 length: 14; J gene: TRBJ1-2; D gene: -; CDR3 protein: CASSPWDPPYGYTF; CDR3 DNA: TGTGCCAGCTCACCGTGGGATCCACCTTATGGCTACACCTTC
clone size: many; V gene: TRBV20-1; CDR3 length: 16; J gene: TRBJ2-2; D gene: TRBD2; CDR3 protein: CSARPGGYGETGELFF; CDR3 DNA: TGCAGTGCTAGACCGGGGGGGTATGGGGAGACCGGGGAGCTGTTTTTT
clone size: few; V gene: TRBV11-3; CDR3 length: 15; J gene: TRBJ1-3; D gene: -; CDR3 protein: CASSPSPVPGNTIYF; CDR3 DNA: TGTGCCAGCAGCCCCTCCCCGGTACCTGGAAACACCATATATTTT
clone size: many; V gene: TRBV20-1; CDR3 length: 15; J gene: TRBJ2-2; D gene: -; CDR3 protein: CSATKGASDTGELFF; CDR3 DNA: TGCAGTGCTACCAAAGGGGCTAGCGACACCGGGGAGCTGTTTTTT
clone size: many; V gene: TRBV5-1; CDR3 length: 15; J gene: TRBJ2-3; D gene: -; CDR3 protein: CASSFQGRNTDTQYF; CDR3 DNA: TGCGCCAGCAGCTTTCAGGGGAGGAACACAGATACGCAGTATTTT
clone size: many; V gene: TRBV5-1; CDR3 length: 16; J gene: TRBJ1-1; D gene: TRBD1; CDR3 protein: CASSRTGARGGTEAFF; CDR3 DNA: TGCGCCAGCTCGAGGACAGGGGCGAGGGGGGGCACTGAAGCTTTCTTT
clone size: many; V gene: TRBV5-1; CDR3 length: 14; J gene: TRBJ2-7; D gene: TRBD1; CDR3 protein: CASSLSGQGYEQYF; CDR3 DNA: TGCGCCAGCAGCTTGTCGGGACAGGGCTACGAGCAGTACTTC
clone size: many; V gene: TRBV11-2; CDR3 length: 15; J gene: TRBJ2-1; D gene: TRBD2; CDR3 protein: CASSLLAGGGNEQFF; CDR3 DNA: TGTGCCAGCAGCTTACTAGCGGGGGGGGGTAATGAGCAGTTCTTC
clone size: many; V gene: TRBV18; CDR3 length: 14; J gene: TRBJ2-3; D gene: -; CDR3 protein: CASSKPPGLDTQYF; CDR3 DNA: TGTGCCAGCTCAAAACCCCCAGGGCTGGATACGCAGTATTTT
clone size: many; V gene: TRBV6-1; CDR3 length: 15; J gene: TRBJ1-5; D gene: -; CDR3 protein: CASTSSQALDQPQHF; CDR3 DNA: TGTGCCAGCACCTCAAGCCAGGCATTAGATCAGCCCCAGCATTTT
clone size: few; V gene: TRBV2; CDR3 length: 12; J gene: TRBJ1-3; D gene: -; CDR3 protein: CASGRPRNTIYF; CDR3 DNA: TGTGCCAGCGGAAGGCCCAGAAACACCATATATTTT
clone size: many; V gene: TRBV6-1; CDR3 length: 15; J gene: TRBJ2-1; D gene: -; CDR3 protein: CASSEFTEGYNEQFF; CDR3 DNA: TGTGCCAGCAGTGAATTTACGGAGGGCTACAATGAGCAGTTCTTC
clone size: many; V gene: TRBV12-3/TRBV12-4; CDR3 length: 14; J gene: TRBJ2-1; D gene: -; CDR3 protein: CASSPGTSYNEQFF; CDR3 DNA: TGTGCCAGCAGCCCCGGGACTTCATACAATGAGCAGTTCTTC
clone size: -; V gene: TRBV20-1; CDR3 length: 14; J gene: TRBJ1-5; D gene: -; CDR3 protein: CSAGAGMERQPQHF; CDR3 DNA: TGCAGTGCCGGGGCGGGGATGGAACGTCAGCCCCAGCATTTT
clone size: few; V gene: TRBV20-1; CDR3 length: 14; J gene: TRBJ1-6; D gene: -; CDR3 protein: CSARSVRDNSPLHF; CDR3 DNA: TGCAGTGCTAGATCAGTCAGGGACAATTCACCCCTCCACTTT
clone size: many; V gene: TRBV7-9; CDR3 length: 12; J gene: TRBJ2-3; D gene: -; CDR3 protein: CASSLGVNTQYF; CDR3 DNA: TGTGCCAGCAGCTTAGGGGTGAATACGCAGTATTTT
clone size: few; V gene: TRBV28; CDR3 length: 15; J gene: TRBJ2-5; D gene: -; CDR3 protein: CASSSPRPGGETQYF; CDR3 DNA: TGTGCCAGCAGTTCCCCCCGCCCGGGCGGAGAGACCCAGTACTTC
clone size: many; V gene: TRBV6-5; CDR3 length: 16; J gene: TRBJ2-2; D gene: TRBD1; CDR3 protein: CASSYSRTGRTGELFF; CDR3 DNA: TGTGCCAGCAGTTACTCCCGGACAGGGCGAACCGGGGAGCTGTTTTTT
clone size: -; V gene: TRBV4-1; CDR3 length: 15; J gene: TRBJ1-3; D gene: TRBD1; CDR3 protein: CASSPTGFSGNTIYF; CDR3 DNA: TGCGCCAGCAGCCCGACAGGGTTCTCTGGAAACACCATATATTTT
clone size: few; V gene: TRBV20-1; CDR3 length: 17; J gene: TRBJ2-1; D gene: TRBD2; CDR3 protein: CSANVLPSGGFSYEQFF; CDR3 DNA: TGCAGTGCTAACGTCCTGCCTAGCGGGGGGTTTTCGTATGAGCAGTTCTTC
clone size: few; V gene: TRBV12-5; CDR3 length: 13; J gene: TRBJ2-5; D gene: -; CDR3 protein: CASGFGVGETQYF; CDR3 DNA: TGTGCTAGTGGTTTTGGGGTCGGAGAGACCCAGTACTTC
clone size: many; V gene: TRBV14; CDR3 length: 13; J gene: TRBJ1-5; D gene: -; CDR3 protein: CASSLQSNQPQHF; CDR3 DNA: TGTGCCAGCAGCCTCCAAAGCAATCAGCCCCAGCATTTT
clone size: many; V gene: TRBV28; CDR3 length: 16; J gene: TRBJ2-2; D gene: -; CDR3 protein: CATTTRARGTTGELFF; CDR3 DNA: TGTGCCACCACCACCCGGGCAAGGGGGACCACCGGGGAGCTGTTTTTT
clone size: many; V gene: TRBV12-3/TRBV12-4; CDR3 length: 14; J gene: TRBJ1-2; D gene: -; CDR3 protein: CASRGTLSNYGYTF; CDR3 DNA: TGTGCCAGCAGGGGGACACTATCTAACTATGGCTACACCTTC
clone size: many; V gene: TRBV5-6; CDR3 length: 14; J gene: TRBJ2-3; D gene: -; CDR3 protein: CASSPGPGTDTQYF; CDR3 DNA: TGTGCCAGCAGCCCAGGCCCGGGCACAGATACGCAGTATTTT